This record covers a single TCR beta chain. In the study's own analysis: How many nucleated cells were present was estimated from reference gene primer amplification. Clones were sequenced by immunoSEQ multiplex PCR, and TCRdb holds only the in-frame ones, with some missing. That table gives V, J and clone size, and the DNA gave D and trimming. The sample lists hundreds of thousands of clones; around 78% were seen once. This entry belongs to a study of blood T cell repertoires in COVID-19. Study information: PBMCs, B-cell-depleted T cells, or T cells provided the cDNA or gDNA that made up the material.

From germline, CDR1 is SQVTM and CDR2 ANQGSEA. CDR3 length equals 13 residues. Trimming took off 7 bases at V and 1 base at J, with 13 bases between the two ends. This clonotype was obtained from a woman between 70 and 85 years old with active or convalescent COVID-19. J is TRBJ1-1 and V is TRBV29-1; D gene uncertain. Sequenced sample: peripheral blood. In DNA, the CDR3 is TGCAGCGCCACATCCGGGAAGAACACTGAAGCTTTCTTT. It translates to CSATSGKNTEAFF. Combining the CDR3 with reference TRBV29-1 and TRBJ1-1 gives the whole variable domain SAVISQKPSRDICQRGTSLTIQCQVDSQVTMMFWYRQQPGQSLTLIATANQGSEATYESGFVIDKFPISRPNLTFSTLTVSNMSPEDSSIYLCSATSGKNTEAFFGQGTRLTVV.